This T cell receptor (beta chain) was sequenced for a study of CXCR4 blockade with PD-1 therapy in pancreatic cancer (dated by TCRdb to about 2019). Notes on the research overall: Multiplex immunohistochemistry and TCRbeta immunosequencing of resected pancreatic ductal adenocarcinoma were combined in the study with ex vivo slice culture in which PD-1 and CXCR4 blockade were tested. To assess intratumoral heterogeneity, two geographically distinct regions from each of a handful of tumors were TCR-sequenced.

Comment on this clone: Its antigen specificity is not known. The input lacks base qualities; no much larger clone sits a single base away.

The immunoSEQ Assay at Adaptive Biotechnologies was used to immunosequence TCRbeta CDR3 regions from the extracted DNA. Per the original workflow: To measure the absolute abundance of each unique TCRbeta CDR3, the sequences were collapsed and filtered. Clonality was calculated as 1 minus Pielou's evenness, with only productive in-frame rearrangements included in the computation. Regional overlap was measured by following the top 100 nucleotide rearrangements across paired samples, and the Morisita index was used to compare paired samples with unrelated samples. The immunoSEQ Rearrangement Details tool was used to assess convergence of nucleotide rearrangements onto identical amino acid sequences. Imported from immuneACCESS, the table was reduced by TCRdb to in-frame sequences with V and J called. These copies leave out some clones; in studies compared against another copy, an unresolved V gene accounts for under half, and the cause of the remainder is not known. V, J and clone size are taken as reported in that table, and D and trimming were inferred from the DNA itself. For this sample the table gives some 16,000 clones, of which around 72% were detected only once. Jointly, the top ten make up roughly 6% of the sample.

Clipping removes 1 base from V and 1 base from J, with 10 as the unmatched junction base count. The CDR3 measures 17 amino acids from cysteine to phenylalanine. Just the 51-base CDR3 DNA is kept, in frame starting at base 1. Based on the germline V gene, the CDR1 and CDR2 sequences are KGHSH and LQKENI. The research as a whole found: Amino acid clone frequency correlated strongly with the number of distinct nucleotide rearrangements encoding it, suggesting convergent selection by common tumor antigens. Because only TCRbeta chains were sequenced, true antigen-specificity overlap of convergent dominant clones was left unconfirmed pending paired alpha-beta single-cell sequencing. Although tumors showed clonal expansion, with a mean productive clonality of about 0.15 compared with 0.05 in healthy blood, clonality was not correlated with survival.

The patients who supplied the archived tumor blocks had received no neoadjuvant therapy before resection. For the preserved-tissue arm, the study drew on about 32 surgical resection samples taken from 25 or so pancreatic ductal adenocarcinoma patients who had not been treated previously. DNA for the resection arm was extracted from ten 5-micron curls of FFPE tumor cut next to the multiplex immunohistochemistry slide. The rearranged chain carries TRBV18 and TRBJ2-7, with 7 junctional bases fitting TRBD2. The specimen sequenced was tumor tissue. This receptor was obtained from a human donor with pancreatic ductal adenocarcinoma. This receptor carries the CDR3 CASSPRGGYGLSYEQYF. The nucleotides read TGTGCCAGCTCACCACGCGGGGGATACGGCCTATCCTACGAGCAGTACTTC.